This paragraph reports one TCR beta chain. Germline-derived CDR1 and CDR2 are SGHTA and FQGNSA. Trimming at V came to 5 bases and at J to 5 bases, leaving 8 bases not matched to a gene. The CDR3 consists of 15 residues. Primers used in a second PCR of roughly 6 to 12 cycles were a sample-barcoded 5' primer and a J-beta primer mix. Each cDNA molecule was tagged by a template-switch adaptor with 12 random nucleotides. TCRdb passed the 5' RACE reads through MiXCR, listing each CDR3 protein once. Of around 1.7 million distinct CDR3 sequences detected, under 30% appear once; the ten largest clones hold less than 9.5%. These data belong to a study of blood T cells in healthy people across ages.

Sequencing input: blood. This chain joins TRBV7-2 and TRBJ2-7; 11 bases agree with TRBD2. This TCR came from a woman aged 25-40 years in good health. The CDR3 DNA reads TGTGCCAGCAGCGCTACTAGCGGGAGTCGGAACGAGCAGTACTTC. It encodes CASSATSGSRNEQYF. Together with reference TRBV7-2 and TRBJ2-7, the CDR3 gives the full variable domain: GAGVSQSPSNKVTEKGKDVELRCDPISGHTALYWYRQSLGQGLEFLIYFQGNSAPDKSGLPSDRFSAERTGGSVSTLTIQRTQQEDSAVYLCASSATSGSRNEQYFGPGTRLTVT.